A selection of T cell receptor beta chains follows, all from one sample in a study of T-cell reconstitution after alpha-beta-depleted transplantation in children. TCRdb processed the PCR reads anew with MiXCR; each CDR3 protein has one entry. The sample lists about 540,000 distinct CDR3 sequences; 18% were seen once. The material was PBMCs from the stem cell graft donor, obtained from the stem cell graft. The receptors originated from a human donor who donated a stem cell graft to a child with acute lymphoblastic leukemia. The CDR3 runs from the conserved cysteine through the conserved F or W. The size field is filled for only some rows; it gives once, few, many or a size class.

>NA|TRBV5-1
CASSLEPGEYRSPLHF
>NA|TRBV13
CASALAGETQYF
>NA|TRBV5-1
CASSLEAGGNEQYF
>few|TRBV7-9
CASSSSRQPSNTEAFF
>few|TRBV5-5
CASSFQGTGVGEQYF
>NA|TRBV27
CASSPNVVAEAFF
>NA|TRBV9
CASSVRRQGTNTEAFF
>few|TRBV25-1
CASSLGYTYGYTF
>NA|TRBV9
CASSVVPEGQPQHF
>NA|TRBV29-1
CSVEEEAGESGANVLTF
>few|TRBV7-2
CASRRDLNEKLFF
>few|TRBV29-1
CSVDRDQETQYF
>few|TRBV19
CASSTGTSENEQFF
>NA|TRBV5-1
CASSFRGLYGYTF
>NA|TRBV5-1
CASSLEAAGQRPGDEQFF
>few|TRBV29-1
CSVVGLAGGDQPQHF